Below are 23 T cell receptor beta chains sequenced from a single sample in a study of blood T cells in healthy people across ages. A J-beta primer mix and a sample-barcoded 5' primer were used in a second PCR of roughly 7 to 12 cycles. From the 5' RACE reads, TCRdb called clonotypes with MiXCR, one entry per CDR3 protein. The data contain roughly 410,000 distinct CDR3 sequences, over 45% of them singletons. Sequencing input: blood. Receptors were obtained from a man between 60 and 75 years old in good health.

This clonotype was counted between two and nine times. CDR3 DNA: TGCAGCGTCCAAAGCTCCTACGAGCAGTACTTC. It specifies CSVQSSYEQYF. The chain is built from TRBV29-1 and TRBJ2-7; D remains unclear. Trimming shortened V by 6 bases and J by 0 bases, and 6 bases separated the two germline ends. This CDR3 region has 11 residues. Germline CDR1 and CDR2: SQVTM and ANQGSEA.

This chain joins TRBV5-1 and TRBJ2-1; D is perhaps TRBD2 (6 bases). The J call is in doubt because the DNA end fits TRBJ2-7 better. The germline CDR1 and CDR2 sequences are SGHRS and YFSETQ. CDR3 length: 16 residues. The CDR3 DNA is TGCGCCAGCAGCTTGGAGCCAGCGGGCACCTACAATGAGCAGTACTTC. Its protein product is CASSLEPAGTYNEQYF.

This clonotype has a count of ten or more. The J gene is TRBJ2-5, the V gene TRBV20-1; TRBD1 is a possible D gene (5 bases). The CDR3 runs to 11 residues. The germline V and J ends were trimmed by 5 bases and 4 bases, with 8 bases remaining between them. CDR1 and CDR2 (germline): DFQATT, SNEGSKA (reference sequence). DNA of the CDR3: TGCAGTGCTGTAAGGGGAGAGACCCAGTACTTC. This gives the protein CSAVRGETQYF.

This rearrangement joins TRBV10-3 to TRBJ2-3, with D perhaps TRBD2 (7 bases). The germline CDR1 and CDR2 sequences are ENHRY and SYGVKD. This CDR3 is built from 14 residues. V lost 10 bases to trimming and J lost 5 bases, with 19 bases between them. CDR3 coding DNA: TGTGCCACCAGGCGGGGGCCGAGCGGAGATACGCAGTATTTT. Its translation: CATRRGPSGDTQYF.

This sequence joins TRBV7-2 and TRBJ1-2; no firm D call. CDR3 length: 13 amino acids. V dropped 0 bases and J dropped 8 bases, with 10 bases sitting between them. CDR1 and CDR2 from the germline V gene are SGHTA and FQGNSA. DNA for the CDR3: TGTGCCAGCAGCTTAGCGTTTGGTTGCGGCTACACCTTC. It specifies CASSLAFGCGYTF. Filled out from reference TRBV7-2 and TRBJ1-2, the complete variable domain reads GAGVSQSPSNKVTEKGKDVELRCDPISGHTALYWYRQSLGQGLEFLIYFQGNSAPDKSGLPSDRFSAERTGGSVSTLTIQRTQQEDSAVYLCASSLAFGCGYTFGSGTRLTVV.

This clonotype was observed a few times. This chain links TRBV27 with TRBJ1-2, with D maybe TRBD1 (5 bases). Trimming cost V 6 bases and J 8 bases, with 19 bases left between them. The CDR3 loop spans 14 amino acids. CDR1 and CDR2 (germline): MNHEY, SMNVEV (reference sequence). As DNA, the CDR3 is TGTGCCAGCAGCTATACGGCGCTTGGGGGAGGCTACACCTTC. Amino acid sequence: CASSYTALGGGYTF.

The chain joins TRBV6-6 to TRBJ1-1; D ambiguous. The CDR3 length is 14 residues. Germline CDR1 is MNHNY and CDR2 is SVGAGI (reference sequence). V lost 5 bases and J 1 base, leaving 11 bases between the germline ends. This chain's CDR3 is CASSDDRGNTEAFF. CDR3 nucleotides: TGTGCCAGCAGTGACGATCGGGGGAACACTGAAGCTTTCTTT.

This clonotype was counted many times. The rearrangement uses TRBV29-1 and TRBJ1-2, with TRBD1 as a possible D gene (6 bases). Trimming took off 8 bases at V and 7 bases at J, with 20 bases between the two ends. CDR1 and CDR2 (germline): SQVTM, ANQGSEA. This CDR3 has 13 residues. The DNA of the CDR3 is TGCAGCACCACCCCGGGACAACGTACTGGCTACACCTTC. It is translated as CSTTPGQRTGYTF.

This clonotype showed up many times. The chain links TRBV11-1 to TRBJ2-7; TRBD1 is a possible D gene (6 bases). The ends were cut back, 2 bases at V and 7 bases at J, with 12 bases in the middle. The CDR3 length is 13 residues. The germline gives CDR1 SGHAT, CDR2 FQDESV (reference sequence). The CDR3 region has the DNA TGTGCCAGCAGCTTAATAACAGGGTCGGAGCAGTACTTC. Its protein is CASSLITGSEQYF.

The CDR3 is CASSELAGGTQYF. DNA for the CDR3: TGTGCCAGCAGCGAACTAGCGGGAGGTACGCAGTATTTT. The rearrangement uses TRBV5-5 and TRBJ2-3; 12 bases fit TRBD2. The V segment lost 4 bases and the J segment 8 bases; nucleotides outside the gene matches: 2. The CDR3 sequence is 13 residues long. The germline V gene has CDR1 SGHKS and CDR2 YYEKEE (reference sequence).

V and J are TRBV5-1 and TRBJ2-1; D might be TRBD2 (6 bases). V was clipped by 0 bases and J by 0 bases, with 16 bases between them. The length of the CDR3 is 18 residues. Germline CDR1 reads SGHRS; CDR2 reads YFSETQ. CDR3 coding DNA: TGCGCCAGCAGCTTGGACCCAGCGGGTCCCTACTCCTACAATGAGCAGTTCTTC. Protein product: CASSLDPAGPYSYNEQFF.

This clonotype was picked up a small number of times. The chain combines TRBV10-3 with TRBJ2-7; TRBD1 might be the D (5 bases). Germline-derived CDR1 and CDR2 are ENHRY and SYGVKD. The germline V and J ends were trimmed by 2 bases and 2 bases, with 7 bases remaining between them. The CDR3 length is 13 residues. The CDR3 sequence is CAISEKQAYEQYF. The CDR3 DNA follows: TGTGCCATCAGTGAGAAACAGGCCTACGAGCAGTACTTC.

V gene TRBV5-1 combines with J gene TRBJ2-7; no firm D call. Germline V gene sequence: CDR1 SGHRS, CDR2 YFSETQ. Trimming removed 4 bases at V and 3 bases at J, with 11 bases between. This CDR3 has 13 residues. The CDR3 reads CASSTGRIYEQYF. The CDR3 DNA is TGCGCCAGCAGCACCGGACGGATCTACGAGCAGTACTTC.

This chain uses TRBV20-1 with TRBJ2-5; 10 positions match TRBD2. Germline V CDR1 and CDR2: DFQATT, SNEGSKA (reference sequence). This CDR3 has 15 residues. Trimming cost V 4 bases and J 11 bases; bases outside gene matches: 16. The CDR3 here is CSAKSLAGGGYKQYF. The CDR3 coding sequence is TGCAGTGCTAAAAGCTTAGCGGGGGGCGGGTACAAGCAGTACTTC.

The genes are TRBV4-3 and TRBJ2-5, with 11 bases aligning to TRBD2. V was pared by 1 base and J by 0 bases, with 4 bases of the junction left unmatched. This CDR3 has 17 amino acids. Germline V CDR1 and CDR2: LGHNA, YSLEER. The CDR3 DNA sequence: TGCGCCAGCAGCCAAGGCACGGGACTAGCGGACCAAGAGACCCAGTACTTC. Protein product: CASSQGTGLADQETQYF.

Ten or more counts support this clonotype. V and J are TRBV20-1 and TRBJ2-1, with 8 bases fitting TRBD2. Trimming took 5 bases from V and 1 from J; bases not matched to a gene: 7. The CDR3 length is 15 residues. Germline CDR1 is DFQATT and CDR2 is SNEGSKA (reference sequence). This CDR3 is CSAPSGGVSYNEQFF. CDR3 nucleotides: TGCAGTGCTCCCTCCGGGGGGGTGTCCTACAATGAGCAGTTCTTC.

The gene calls are TRBV5-1 and TRBJ2-3; no clear D gene. Germline assignment: CDR1 SGHRS and CDR2 YFSETQ. Trimming cost V 3 bases and J 6 bases, with 14 bases left between them. This CDR3 has 14 residues. The CDR3, as DNA: TGCGCCAGCAGCTCCTCCCCGACATCTGATACGCAGTATTTT. As protein: CASSSSPTSDTQYF.

This clonotype was seen a handful of times. J is TRBJ2-6 and V is TRBV7-2; D might be TRBD1 (6 bases). Trimming pared 5 bases from V and 1 base from J, leaving 21 bases between. The CDR3 length is 19 residues. CDR1 and CDR2 (germline): SGHTA, FQGNSA. Here the CDR3 DNA reads TGTGCCAGCAGCGAAGCGTTGGACAGACGCCTTTCTGGGGCCAACGTCCTGACTTTC. Protein: CASSEALDRRLSGANVLTF. Using reference TRBV7-2 and TRBJ2-6 for the parts outside the CDR3, the full variable domain is GAGVSQSPSNKVTEKGKDVELRCDPISGHTALYWYRQSLGQGLEFLIYFQGNSAPDKSGLPSDRFSAERTGGSVSTLTIQRTQQEDSAVYLCASSEALDRRLSGANVLTFGAGSRLTVL.

For this clonotype: A much larger clone sits a single nucleotide away, making a read error possible. CDR3 nucleotide sequence: TGTGCCACCAGCAGTGGCAGCAACTCTGGGGCCAACGTCCTGACTTTC. Its protein product is CATSSGSNSGANVLTF. The rearrangement uses TRBV15 and TRBJ2-6; D not resolved. Trimming took 3 bases from V and 0 from J, leaving 9 bases between them. Germline lookup yields CDR1 LNHNV and CDR2 YYDKDF (reference sequence). The CDR3 length is 16 residues. The complete variable domain, with remaining parts taken from reference TRBV15 and TRBJ2-6, reads DAMVIQNPRYQVTQFGKPVTLSCSQTLNHNVMYWYQQKSSQAPKLLFHYYDKDFNNEADTPDNFQSRRPNTSFCFLDIRSPGLGDTAMYLCATSSGSNSGANVLTFGAGSRLTVL.

This clonotype has only a few counts. V is TRBV6-2 or TRBV6-3 and J is TRBJ2-1; TRBD1 agrees at 7 bases. V was pared by 6 bases and J by 6 bases, with 14 bases of the junction left unmatched. This CDR3 comprises 16 residues. The germline gives CDR1 MNHEY, CDR2 SVGEGT. The CDR3 sequence: CASSGFRGQVGNEQFF. CDR3 coding DNA: TGTGCCAGCAGCGGATTTAGGGGGCAGGTAGGCAATGAGCAGTTCTTC.

The rearrangement uses TRBV15 and TRBJ2-3; D is uncertain. Germline V gene lookup returns CDR1 LNHNV and CDR2 YYDKDF (reference sequence). Trimming removed 5 bases at V and 2 bases at J, with 5 bases between. This CDR3 comprises 12 residues. The CDR3 is CATSPHTDTQYF. The CDR3 nucleotides are TGTGCCACCAGCCCACACACAGATACGCAGTATTTT.

This clonotype came up a few times. The V and J genes are TRBV7-9 and TRBJ1-2; maybe TRBD1 (5 bases). Germline CDR1 and CDR2: SEHNR and FQNEAQ (reference sequence). The CDR3 totals 13 residues. Between the trimmed V and J ends, which lost 4 bases and 8 bases, there was a span of 14 bases. The CDR3 DNA sequence: TGTGCCAGCAGCTCACAGGATCGGCGGGGCTACACCTTC. Protein product: CASSSQDRRGYTF.

The chain is built from TRBV25-1 and TRBJ2-1, with D perhaps TRBD2 (5 bases). The V gene's germline CDR1 is MGHDK and CDR2 SYGVNS. V shed 0 bases and J shed 5 bases, with 14 bases lying between them. This CDR3 is 16 amino acids long. The CDR3 coding sequence is TGTGCCAGCAGTGAATACTCCCGCCGGGGTAACAATGAGCAGTTCTTC. Residues: CASSEYSRRGNNEQFF.